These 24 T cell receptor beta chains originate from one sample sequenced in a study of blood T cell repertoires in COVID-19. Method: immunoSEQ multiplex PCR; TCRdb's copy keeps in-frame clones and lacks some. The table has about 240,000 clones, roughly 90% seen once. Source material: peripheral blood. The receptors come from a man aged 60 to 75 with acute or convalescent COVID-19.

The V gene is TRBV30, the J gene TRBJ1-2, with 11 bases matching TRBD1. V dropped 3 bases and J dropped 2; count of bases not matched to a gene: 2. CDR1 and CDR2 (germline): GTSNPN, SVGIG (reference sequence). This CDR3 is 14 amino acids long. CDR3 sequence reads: CAWRDRGLNYGYTF. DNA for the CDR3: TGTGCCTGGAGGGACAGGGGGCTGAACTATGGCTACACCTTC. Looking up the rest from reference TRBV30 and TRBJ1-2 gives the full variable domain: SQTIHQWPATLVQPVGSPLSLECTVEGTSNPNLYWYRQAAGRGLQLLFYSVGIGQISSEVPQNLSASRPQDRQFILSSKKLLLSDSGFYLCAWRDRGLNYGYTFGSGTRLTVV.

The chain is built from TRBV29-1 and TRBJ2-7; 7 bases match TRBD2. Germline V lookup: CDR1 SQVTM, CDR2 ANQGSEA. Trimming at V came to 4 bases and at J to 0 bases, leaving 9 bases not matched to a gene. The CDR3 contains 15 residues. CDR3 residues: CSVVLAAGSSYEQYF. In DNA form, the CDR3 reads TGCAGCGTTGTCCTAGCGGCCGGTAGCTCCTACGAGCAGTACTTC.

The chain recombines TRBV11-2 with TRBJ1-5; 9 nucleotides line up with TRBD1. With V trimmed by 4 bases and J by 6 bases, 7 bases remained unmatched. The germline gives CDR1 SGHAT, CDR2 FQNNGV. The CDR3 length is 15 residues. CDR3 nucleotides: TGTGCCAGCAGCTCGGGACAGGGAATAGGTCAGCCCCAGCATTTT. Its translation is CASSSGQGIGQPQHF.

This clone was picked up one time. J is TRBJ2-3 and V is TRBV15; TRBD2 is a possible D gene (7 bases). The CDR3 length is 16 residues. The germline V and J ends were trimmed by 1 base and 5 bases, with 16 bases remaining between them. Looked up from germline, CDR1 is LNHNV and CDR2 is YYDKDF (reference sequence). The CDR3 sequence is CATSRGGGGRGDTQYF. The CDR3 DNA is TGTGCCACCAGCAGAGGGGGCGGGGGCCGGGGAGATACGCAGTATTTT.

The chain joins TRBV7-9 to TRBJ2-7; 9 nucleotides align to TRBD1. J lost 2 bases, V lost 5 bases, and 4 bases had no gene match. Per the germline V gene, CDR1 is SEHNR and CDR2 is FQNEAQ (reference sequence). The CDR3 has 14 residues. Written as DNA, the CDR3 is TGTGCCAGCAGCCGGACAGGGGAGACCTACGAGCAGTACTTC. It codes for CASSRTGETYEQYF. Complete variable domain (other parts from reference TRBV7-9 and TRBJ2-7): DTGVSQNPRHKITKRGQNVTFRCDPISEHNRLYWYRQTLGQGPEFLTYFQNEAQLEKSRLLSDRFSAERPKGSFSTLEIQRTEQGDSAMYLCASSRTGETYEQYFGPGTRLTVT.

The CDR3 here is CATRAGASRGSDEQYF. The CDR3 DNA reads as TGTGCCACCAGAGCGGGCGCATCACGGGGAAGTGACGAGCAGTACTTC. V usage is TRBV19 and J usage is TRBJ2-7; D may be TRBD2 (6 bases). The germline gives CDR1 LNHDA, CDR2 SQIVND (reference sequence). Trimming stripped 10 bases from V and 5 bases from J, with 27 bases between. The CDR3 runs to 16 residues.

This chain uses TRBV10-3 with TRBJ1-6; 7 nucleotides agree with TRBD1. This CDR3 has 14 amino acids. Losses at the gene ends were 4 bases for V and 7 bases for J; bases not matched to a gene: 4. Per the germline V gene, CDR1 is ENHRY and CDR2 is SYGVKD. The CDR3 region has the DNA TGTGCCATCAGTGCGGACAGGAGCAATTCACCCCTCCACTTT. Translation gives CAISADRSNSPLHF.

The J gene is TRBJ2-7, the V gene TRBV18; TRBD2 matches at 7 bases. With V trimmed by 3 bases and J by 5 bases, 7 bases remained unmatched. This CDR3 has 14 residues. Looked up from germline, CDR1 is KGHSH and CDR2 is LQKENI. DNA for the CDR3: TGTGCCAGCTCACCCCTCGGGGGGTCAGACGAGCAGTACTTC. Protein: CASSPLGGSDEQYF.

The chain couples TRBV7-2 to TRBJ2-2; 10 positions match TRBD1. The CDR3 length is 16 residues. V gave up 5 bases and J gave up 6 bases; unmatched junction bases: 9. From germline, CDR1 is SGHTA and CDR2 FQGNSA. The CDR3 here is CASSPQTGGYPGELFF. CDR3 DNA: TGTGCCAGCAGCCCGCAGACAGGGGGCTACCCCGGGGAGCTGTTTTTT.

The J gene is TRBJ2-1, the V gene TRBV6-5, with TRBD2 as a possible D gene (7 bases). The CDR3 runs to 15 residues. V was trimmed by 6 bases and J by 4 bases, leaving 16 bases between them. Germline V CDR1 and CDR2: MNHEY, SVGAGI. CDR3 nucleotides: TGTGCCAGCAGGAAAAAGCGGGACACATACAATGAGCAGTTCTTC. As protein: CASRKKRDTYNEQFF.

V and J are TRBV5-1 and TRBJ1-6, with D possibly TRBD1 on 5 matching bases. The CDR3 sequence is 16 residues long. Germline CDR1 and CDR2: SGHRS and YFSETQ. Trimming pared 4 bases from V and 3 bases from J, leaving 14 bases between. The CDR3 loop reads CASSDRDWYYNSPLHF. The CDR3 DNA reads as TGCGCCAGCAGCGATCGGGACTGGTACTATAATTCACCCCTCCACTTT.

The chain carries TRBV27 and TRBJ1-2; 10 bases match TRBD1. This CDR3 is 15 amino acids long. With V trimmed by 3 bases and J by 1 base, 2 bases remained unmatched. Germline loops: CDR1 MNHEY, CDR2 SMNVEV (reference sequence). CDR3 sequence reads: CASSFWTGGNYGYTF. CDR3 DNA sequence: TGTGCCAGCAGTTTTTGGACAGGGGGTAACTATGGCTACACCTTC.

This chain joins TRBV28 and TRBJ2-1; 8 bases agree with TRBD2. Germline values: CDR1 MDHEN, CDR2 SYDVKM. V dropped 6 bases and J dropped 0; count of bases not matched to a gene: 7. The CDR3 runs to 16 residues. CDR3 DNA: TGTGCCAGCAGGTCATTAGCGGGGAGCTCCTACAATGAGCAGTTCTTC. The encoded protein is CASRSLAGSSYNEQFF.

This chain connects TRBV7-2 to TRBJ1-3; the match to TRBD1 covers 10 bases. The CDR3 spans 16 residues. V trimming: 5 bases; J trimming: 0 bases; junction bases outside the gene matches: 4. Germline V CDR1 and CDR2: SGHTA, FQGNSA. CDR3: CASSRTGGNSGNTIYF. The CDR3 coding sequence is TGTGCCAGCAGCCGGACAGGGGGAAACTCTGGAAACACCATATATTTT.

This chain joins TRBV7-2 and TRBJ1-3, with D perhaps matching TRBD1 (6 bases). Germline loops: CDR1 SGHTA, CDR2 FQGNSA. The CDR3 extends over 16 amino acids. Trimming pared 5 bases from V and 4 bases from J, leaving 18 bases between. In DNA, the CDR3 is TGTGCCAGCAGCCCAGTGGTGGGGGCGACGGGAAACACCATATATTTT. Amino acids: CASSPVVGATGNTIYF.

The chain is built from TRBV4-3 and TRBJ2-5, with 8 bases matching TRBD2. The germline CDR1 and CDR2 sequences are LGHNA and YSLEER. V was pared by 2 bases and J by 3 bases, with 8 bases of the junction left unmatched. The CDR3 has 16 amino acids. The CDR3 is CASSQNLAGGKETQYF. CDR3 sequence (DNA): TGCGCCAGCAGCCAAAACTTGGCGGGAGGAAAAGAGACCCAGTACTTC.

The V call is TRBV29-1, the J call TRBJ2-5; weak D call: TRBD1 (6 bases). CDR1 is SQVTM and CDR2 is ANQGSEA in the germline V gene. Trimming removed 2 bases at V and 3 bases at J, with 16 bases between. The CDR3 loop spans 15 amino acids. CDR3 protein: CSVELFPGAKETQYF. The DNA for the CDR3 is TGCAGCGTTGAACTCTTCCCAGGGGCGAAAGAGACCCAGTACTTC.

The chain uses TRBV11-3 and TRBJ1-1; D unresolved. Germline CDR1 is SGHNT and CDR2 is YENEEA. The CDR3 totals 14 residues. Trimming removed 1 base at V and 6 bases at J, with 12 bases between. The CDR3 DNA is TGTGCCAGCAGCTTAGGAGGGTTGGGCGCTGAAGCTTTCTTT. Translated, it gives CASSLGGLGAEAFF.

The CDR3: CASSLRGLATEAFF. The CDR3 bases are TGCGCCAGCAGCCTCAGGGGTTTGGCCACTGAAGCTTTCTTT. J is TRBJ1-1 and V is TRBV4-1, with a weak D call TRBD1 (6 bases). Trimming left V 4 bases short and J 4 bases short, with 13 bases between. Germline V lookup: CDR1 MGHRA, CDR2 YSYEKL. This CDR3 has 14 residues.

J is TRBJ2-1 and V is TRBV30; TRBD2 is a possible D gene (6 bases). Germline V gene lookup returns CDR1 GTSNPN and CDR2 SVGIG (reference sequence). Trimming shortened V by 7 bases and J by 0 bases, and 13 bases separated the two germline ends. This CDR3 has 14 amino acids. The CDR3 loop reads CASNIGGSYNEQFF. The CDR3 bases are TGTGCCTCGAATATCGGGGGCTCCTACAATGAGCAGTTCTTC.

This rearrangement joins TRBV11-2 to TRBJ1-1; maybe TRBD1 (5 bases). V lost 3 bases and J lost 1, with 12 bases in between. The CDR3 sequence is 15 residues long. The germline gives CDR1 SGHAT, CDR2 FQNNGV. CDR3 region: CASSFGGVGNTEAFF. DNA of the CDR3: TGTGCCAGCAGCTTTGGGGGGGTCGGGAACACTGAAGCTTTCTTT.

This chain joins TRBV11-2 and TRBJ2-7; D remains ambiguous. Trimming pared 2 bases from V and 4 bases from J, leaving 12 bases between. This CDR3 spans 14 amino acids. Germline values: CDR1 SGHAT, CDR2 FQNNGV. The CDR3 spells CASSLTRARYEQYF. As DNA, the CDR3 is TGTGCCAGCAGCTTAACTCGAGCTCGATACGAGCAGTACTTC.

The CDR3 is CASSRTSWYNEQFF. CDR3 nucleotides: TGTGCCAGCAGCCGGACAAGCTGGTACAATGAGCAGTTCTTC. The chain is built from TRBV11-2 and TRBJ2-1; possible D gene TRBD1, 5 bases. From germline, CDR1 is SGHAT and CDR2 FQNNGV. The CDR3 has 14 residues. V shed 5 bases and J shed 4 bases, with 12 bases lying between them.

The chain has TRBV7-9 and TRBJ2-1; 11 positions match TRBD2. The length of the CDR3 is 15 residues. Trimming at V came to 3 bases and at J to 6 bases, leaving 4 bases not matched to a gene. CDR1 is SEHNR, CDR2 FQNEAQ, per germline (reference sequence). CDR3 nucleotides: TGTGCCAGCAGCTTGATAGCGGGAGGGGGCAATGAGCAGTTCTTC. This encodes CASSLIAGGGNEQFF.